This T cell receptor (beta chain) was profiled in a study of shared clonotypes between healthy human individuals. The study's findings and limits: Blood was the only sampled material, and tissue repertoires likely differ. Rarefaction gave evidence that sorted-subset sequencing remained incomplete despite large depth.

Template for every sorted-subset replicate PCR totaled approximately 200 ng DNA, tens of thousands of T cell genomes. In the source study's methods: Filtering differed because ImmunoSEQ produced junction-only sequences that carried no quality scores. Profiled with immunoSEQ multiplex PCR; TCRdb holds only in-frame clones, not every one. V and J calls and clone size are given by that table; D and trimming were obtained from the DNA. The profile shows about 1 million clones, approximately 76% of them singletons. About this clone itself: Antigen unknown.

Trimming cost V 0 bases and J 7 bases, with 9 bases left between them. Germline CDR1 and CDR2: MNHEY and SVGAGI. The CDR3 length is 14 residues. This TCR was recovered from a man aged 18-30 years in good health. Sequenced input: memory CD4+ T cells sorted from blood. Subset noted: CD45RA-negative fraction. V is TRBV6-5 and J is TRBJ2-2, with D uncertain. The CDR3 loop is CASSYSGRGGELFF. The CDR3 nucleotides are TGTGCCAGCAGTTACTCAGGCCGCGGCGGGGAGCTGTTTTTT.